This paragraph covers one T cell receptor (beta chain) sequence. No antigen is known for it. Peripheral blood came from all dose cohorts at three timepoints. Clones were read by immunoSEQ multiplex PCR, and TCRdb kept only the in-frame ones, dropping some. Of around 53,000 clones in the sample, about 85% were seen once. This CDR3 has 13 residues. The germline V gene encodes CDR1 SGHRS and CDR2 YFSETQ. The V segment lost 3 bases and the J segment 5 bases; nucleotides outside the gene matches: 5. The data were taken from a study of OX40 agonist ivuxolimab in advanced cancers. Study conclusions and caveats: Among patients with partial responses at 0.1-3.0 mg/kg, clonal expansion was among the lowest.

The origin of this receptor is an adult with an advanced solid tumor such as melanoma, head and neck, liver or kidney cancer. This chain connects TRBV5-1 to TRBJ2-7; 7 bases line up with TRBD1. Sequences were derived from CD4+ or CD8+ T cells sorted from blood, sampled in a trial of the OX40 agonist ivuxolimab. The CDR3 nucleotides are TGCGCCAGCAGCTCCCAGACAGGGCACGAGCAGTACTTC. Its translation is CASSSQTGHEQYF.